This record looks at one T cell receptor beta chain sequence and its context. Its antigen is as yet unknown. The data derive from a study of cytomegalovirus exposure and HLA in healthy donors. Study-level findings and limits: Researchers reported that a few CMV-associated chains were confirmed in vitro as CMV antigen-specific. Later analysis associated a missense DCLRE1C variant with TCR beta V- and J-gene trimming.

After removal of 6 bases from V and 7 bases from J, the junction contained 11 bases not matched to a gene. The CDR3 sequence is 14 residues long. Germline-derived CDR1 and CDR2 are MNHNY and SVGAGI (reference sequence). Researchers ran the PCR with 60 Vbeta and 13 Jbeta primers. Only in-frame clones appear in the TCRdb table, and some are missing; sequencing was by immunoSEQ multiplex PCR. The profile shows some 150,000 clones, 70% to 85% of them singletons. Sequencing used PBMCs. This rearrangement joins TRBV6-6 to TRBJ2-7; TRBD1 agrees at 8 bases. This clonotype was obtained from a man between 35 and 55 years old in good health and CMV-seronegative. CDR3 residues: CASSLLDRVGEQYF. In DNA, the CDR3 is TGTGCCAGCAGCCTATTGGACAGGGTCGGGGAGCAGTACTTC.